This TCR beta chain appears in the sequencing data of a study of CDR3 diversity in severe acne. A single record per CDR3 protein comes from TCRdb applying MiXCR to the PCR reads. Among almost 85,000 distinct CDR3 sequences listed, 45% to 55% were seen once. V was cut by 2 bases and J by 2 bases, with 11 bases left in between. Germline assignment: CDR1 SGHRS and CDR2 YFSETQ. This CDR3 comprises 14 residues. This clonotype was sampled from a male donor in good health, without acne. The chain recombines TRBV5-1 with TRBJ2-7; D remains unclear. Sequenced input: blood. The CDR3 sequence is CASSLPTEPYEQYF. The DNA for the CDR3 is TGCGCCAGCAGCTTACCGACGGAACCCTACGAGCAGTACTTC.